Presented here are 26 T cell receptor beta chains from one specimen sequenced in a study of cytomegalovirus exposure and HLA in healthy donors. The PCR ran on 60 Vbeta and 13 Jbeta primers. Profiling relied on immunoSEQ multiplex PCR, and the TCRdb table lists in-frame clones only, not all of them. This sample contains about 140,000 clones. Sequenced: PBMCs. The source of these receptors is a young woman in good health and CMV-seronegative.

The chain links TRBV4-1 to TRBJ2-7; D might be TRBD2 (5 bases). The V end lost 2 bases, the J end lost 5 bases, and 13 bases lay between the germline ends. This CDR3 comprises 14 residues. Germline CDR1 and CDR2: MGHRA and YSYEKL. The DNA of the CDR3 is TGCGCCAGCAGCCAAATGGGAGTCGGGAACGAGCAGTACGTC. It is translated as CASSQMGVGNEQYV.

The V and J genes are TRBV7-2 and TRBJ2-6, with TRBD2 matching 9 bases. Germline CDR1 SGHTA, CDR2 FQGNSA. V trimming: 6 bases; J trimming: 4 bases; junction bases outside the gene matches: 7. CDR3 size: 16 residues. The CDR3 loop is CASRKSGRSGANVLTF. In DNA form, the CDR3 reads TGTGCCAGCAGGAAGAGCGGGAGGTCAGGGGCCAACGTCCTGACTTTC.

The rearrangement links TRBV6-5 to TRBJ1-2; D uncertain. Trimming took 8 bases from V and 5 from J, leaving 12 bases between them. CDR1 is MNHEY, CDR2 SVGAGI, per germline. The CDR3 length is 12 residues. DNA of the CDR3: TGTGCCAGCCGATCCCCGAGGTATGGCTACACCTTC. Protein sequence: CASRSPRYGYTF.

The chain has TRBV7-3 and TRBJ2-2; D might be TRBD2 (6 bases). This CDR3 is built from 15 residues. Germline CDR1 reads SGHTA; CDR2 reads FQGTGA. Trimming stripped 4 bases from V and 4 bases from J, with 13 bases between. The CDR3 protein is CASSWGGIPTGELFF. The CDR3 DNA reads TGTGCCAGCAGCTGGGGCGGGATCCCCACCGGGGAGCTGTTTTTT.

The chain recombines TRBV5-5 with TRBJ2-5; weak D call: TRBD1 (5 bases). V gave up 0 bases and J gave up 5 bases, with 11 bases separating them. Germline CDR1 and CDR2: SGHKS and YYEKEE (reference sequence). The CDR3 is 14 residues long. The CDR3, as DNA: TGTGCCAGCAGCTTGGAGGGGCGAGAGGAGACCCAGTACTTC. It specifies CASSLEGREETQYF.

The CDR3 nucleotides are TGTGCCAGCAGCCCACTAGCGGGAGGTGCATGGAACACCGGGGAGCTGTTTTTT. Translated, it gives CASSPLAGGAWNTGELFF. The chain couples TRBV7-8 to TRBJ2-2; TRBD2 matches at 12 bases. The CDR3 runs 18 residues. Germline assignment: CDR1 SGHVS and CDR2 FQNEAQ. V lost 5 bases to trimming and J lost 1 base; unmatched junction nucleotides: 8.

The rearrangement joins TRBV18 to TRBJ1-2; D is undetermined. The germline CDR1 and CDR2 sequences are KGHSH and LQKENI. Deletions cut 1 base from V and 4 bases from J, with 10 bases between. This CDR3 contains 14 residues. The DNA of the CDR3 is TGTGCCAGCTCACCACGAGGTGGAGCCTATGGCTACACCTTC. Its protein is CASSPRGGAYGYTF.

The V and J genes are TRBV5-1 and TRBJ2-5, with D tentatively TRBD2 (6 bases). The V gene's germline CDR1 is SGHRS and CDR2 YFSETQ. The CDR3 loop spans 15 amino acids. With 0 bases removed from V and 5 bases from J, the gap between germline ends came to 14 bases. The CDR3 is CASSLVSGVGETQYF. In DNA, the CDR3 is TGCGCCAGCAGCTTGGTTTCGGGGGTTGGGGAGACCCAGTACTTC.

J is TRBJ1-4 and V is TRBV28, with D possibly being TRBD1 (6 bases). Germline values: CDR1 MDHEN, CDR2 SYDVKM. V lost 2 bases to trimming and J lost 8 bases, with 12 bases between them. There are 14 residues in the CDR3. CDR3 region: CASSLVGGREKLFF. The CDR3 DNA reads as TGTGCCAGCAGTTTAGTAGGGGGTAGGGAAAAACTGTTTTTT.

V gene TRBV7-9 combines with J gene TRBJ1-5, with D perhaps TRBD1 (6 bases). This CDR3 is 14 amino acids long. Trimming removed 5 bases at V and 3 bases at J, with 11 bases between. Looked up from germline, CDR1 is SEHNR and CDR2 is FQNEAQ (reference sequence). CDR3: CASSHPGVNQPQHF. The CDR3 DNA follows: TGTGCCAGCAGCCACCCAGGGGTCAATCAGCCCCAGCATTTT.

The chain combines TRBV9 with TRBJ2-5; D is ambiguous. V lost 5 bases, J lost 4 bases, and 12 bases lay in between. The CDR3 covers 13 residues. Per germline, CDR1 SGDLS and CDR2 YYNGEE. The CDR3 protein is CASSRRPGETQYF. The CDR3 coding sequence is TGTGCCAGCAGTCGTCGTCCAGGAGAGACCCAGTACTTC.

The gene calls are TRBV7-2 and TRBJ1-2, with 7 bases fitting TRBD1. Germline CDR1 SGHTA, CDR2 FQGNSA. V lost 4 bases to trimming and J lost 6 bases; unmatched junction nucleotides: 8. This CDR3 has 14 amino acids. CDR3 coding DNA: TGTGCCAGCAGCTCACCGACAGGGTCGAATGGCTACACCTTC. Amino acid sequence: CASSSPTGSNGYTF.

This chain joins TRBV7-9 and TRBJ2-3; 7 bases line up with TRBD2. The CDR3 sequence is 15 residues long. Germline assignment: CDR1 SEHNR and CDR2 FQNEAQ (reference sequence). V lost 5 bases and J lost 5; bases outside the gene matches: 10. The CDR3 sequence is CASSPEGGPQDTQYF. In DNA form, the CDR3 reads TGTGCCAGCAGCCCAGAGGGAGGGCCACAAGATACGCAGTATTTT.

The rearrangement joins TRBV6-1 to TRBJ2-7, with D possibly TRBD1 on 6 matching bases. V lost 4 bases and J 0 bases, leaving 13 bases between the germline ends. The length of the CDR3 is 15 residues. CDR1 and CDR2 (germline): MNHNS, SASEGT. The CDR3 coding sequence is TGTGCCAGCAGTGTCCGGGACACCAGCTCCTACGAGCAGTACTTC. It specifies CASSVRDTSSYEQYF.

This chain joins TRBV30 and TRBJ1-4; D gene unclear. The CDR3 is 14 amino acids. The germline CDR1 and CDR2 sequences are GTSNPN and SVGIG (reference sequence). V gave up 1 base and J gave up 0 bases, with 6 bases separating them. In DNA form, the CDR3 reads TGTGCCTGGAGTGGAGGCGCAACTAATGAAAAACTGTTTTTT. This codes for CAWSGGATNEKLFF.

Points on this clone: Additional DNA sequences in this sample encode the identical CDR3. CDR3 residues: CASSIPPGQGAGEQYV. CDR3 DNA sequence: TGTGCCAGTAGTATCCCTCCGGGACAGGGGGCGGGCGAGCAGTACGTC. The rearrangement links TRBV19 to TRBJ2-7; 12 bases agree with TRBD1. Germline loops: CDR1 LNHDA, CDR2 SQIVND (reference sequence). V lost 3 bases, J lost 6 bases, and 9 bases stayed unmatched. The CDR3 sequence is 16 residues long.

The chain carries TRBV10-3 and TRBJ2-1, with 10 nucleotides matching TRBD1. The CDR3 spans 16 residues. With 3 bases clipped from V and 4 bases from J, the junction kept 6 bases outside the gene matches. In germline, CDR1 is ENHRY, CDR2 SYGVKD. In DNA, the CDR3 is TGTGCCATCAGTGACAGGACAGGGGGTATGTACAATGAGCAGTTCTTC. Translated: CAISDRTGGMYNEQFF.

The chain uses TRBV11-3 and TRBJ2-1, with 8 nucleotides matching TRBD2. The germline V gene encodes CDR1 SGHNT and CDR2 YENEEA. The CDR3 loop spans 18 amino acids. Trimming cost V 0 bases and J 5 bases; bases outside gene matches: 12. The CDR3 loop reads CASSLDGLVGLVDNEQFF. In DNA, the CDR3 is TGTGCCAGCAGCTTAGATGGCTTAGTGGGACTAGTTGACAATGAGCAGTTCTTC.

The CDR3 coding sequence is TGTGCCAGCAGCACTCCAGGATTTGGCTACACCTTC. Residues: CASSTPGFGYTF. V and J are TRBV13 and TRBJ1-2; D is undetermined. Trimming took 5 bases from V and 7 from J, leaving 11 bases between them. Germline values: CDR1 PRHDT, CDR2 FYEKMQ (reference sequence). The CDR3 is 12 amino acids.

The rearrangement links TRBV6-6 to TRBJ2-2; possible D gene TRBD1, 5 bases. V lost 11 bases, J lost 5 bases, and 9 bases lay in between. CDR1 and CDR2 (germline): MNHNY, SVGAGI (reference sequence). There are 11 residues in the CDR3. Written as DNA, the CDR3 is TGTGCCGCCAGGGTTACCGGGGAGCTGTTTTTT. Its translation: CAARVTGELFF.

The V gene is TRBV5-1, the J gene TRBJ1-2; 7 nucleotides match TRBD1. Germline CDR1 SGHRS, CDR2 YFSETQ. V gave up 0 bases and J gave up 8 bases; unmatched junction bases: 7. This CDR3 has 14 residues. CDR3 DNA sequence: TGCGCCAGCAGCTTGGTGGCAGGGGGTGAAGGCTACACCTTC. Protein: CASSLVAGGEGYTF.

The chain has TRBV29-1 and TRBJ1-2, with D hard to call. The CDR3 has 15 residues. The V and J ends lost 5 bases and 4 bases respectively, with 20 bases between them. CDR1 is SQVTM, CDR2 ANQGSEA, per germline. CDR3 protein: CSVIARTASGYGYTF. For the CDR3, the DNA is TGCAGCGTTATAGCGAGGACCGCGAGTGGCTATGGCTACACCTTC.

The rearrangement joins TRBV4-3 to TRBJ2-2; 11 bases fit TRBD2. V lost 3 bases and J lost 4; bases outside the gene matches: 7. CDR3 length equals 17 residues. Germline CDR1 and CDR2: LGHNA and YSLEER. The CDR3 nucleotides read TGCGCCAGCAGCCAGGGCCGGACTAGCGGGCCCACCGGGGAGCTGTTTTTT. Translating it yields CASSQGRTSGPTGELFF.

This chain uses TRBV6-5 with TRBJ1-5; the match to TRBD1 covers 9 bases. The CDR3 is 14 residues long. V lost 5 bases to trimming and J lost 6 bases; unmatched junction nucleotides: 5. Germline values: CDR1 MNHEY, CDR2 SVGAGI. CDR3 region: CASSETGGGQPQHF. CDR3 nucleotides: TGTGCCAGCAGTGAGACAGGGGGAGGTCAGCCCCAGCATTTT.

The chain couples TRBV7-2 to TRBJ1-1; no definite D call. The V end was cut by 6 bases, the J end by 5 bases, with 13 bases between. CDR3 size: 13 residues. CDR1 SGHTA and CDR2 FQGNSA come from the germline V gene. This CDR3 reads CASRPTPGTEAFF. CDR3 in DNA: TGTGCCAGCAGACCTACGCCGGGGACTGAAGCTTTCTTT.

The J gene is TRBJ2-7, the V gene TRBV30; D perhaps matches TRBD2 (5 bases). Trimming shortened V by 4 bases and J by 3 bases, and 13 bases separated the two germline ends. Germline V gives CDR1 GTSNPN, CDR2 SVGIG (reference sequence). The CDR3 has 13 amino acids. CDR3 sequence (DNA): TGTGCCTGGACGCTCGGGGTTAGCTACGAGCAGTACTTC. It yields the protein CAWTLGVSYEQYF.